A single T cell receptor (beta chain) is shown here with its context. The antigen remains unidentified. The libraries of TRB cDNA were prepared using 5' RACE with UMI labels. TCRdb reworked the 5' RACE reads into one entry per CDR3 protein, no DNA. Here the sample table reports fewer than 65,000 distinct CDR3 sequences. Sorts that each held 270,000 or so cells were run in triplicate for every CD8+ T cell subset. Naive cells were sorted as CD45RO-, CCR7+, CD27+ and CD95-. This record comes from a study of CXCR3-negative and CXCR3-positive naive CD8 T cells. Study conclusions and caveats: TRB CDR3s were more hydrophobic in CXCR3-positive than in CXCR3-negative naive cells. Researchers report CXCR3 expression partially decreased after cryopreservation, with fresh PBMCs used in most assays. Naive subsets had comparable surface CD5, so TRB CDR3 properties gauged TCR strength.

Per the germline V gene, CDR1 is SQVTM and CDR2 is ANQGSEA. The CDR3 spans 12 residues. The clonotype originates from a human donor in good health. Some clones in this sample may be carry-over from other donors' samples. The sequenced sample was naive CXCR3+ CD8+ T cells from blood. Documented subset: CD45RO-CCR7+CD27+CD95- naive CD8+ T cells expressing CXCR3 (TNR3+). The chain recombines TRBV29-1 with TRBJ2-5. CDR3 protein: CSVEGEEETQYF.